The 19 T cell receptor beta chains reported below all come from one sample, sequenced in a study of glioma-infiltrating T cells after dendritic cell vaccination. Produced via immunoSEQ multiplex PCR; TCRdb's table is partial and in-frame only. Of 93,000 or so clones listed, 70% to 80% are singletons. Here the sequenced sample was blood, taken before dendritic cell vaccination. Receptors originate from a human donor with glioblastoma.

The gene calls are TRBV28 and TRBJ2-5, with TRBD1 identical over 7 bases. Germline V gives CDR1 MDHEN, CDR2 SYDVKM. This CDR3 comprises 15 residues. Losses at the gene ends were 5 bases for V and 1 base for J; bases not matched to a gene: 7. Here the CDR3 reads CASSPDRDSQETQYF. In DNA form, the CDR3 reads TGTGCCAGCAGTCCCGACCGGGACAGCCAAGAGACCCAGTACTTC.

CDR3 nucleotide sequence: TGTGCCAGCACTAGAGGATTGTGGAACACCATATATTTT. Residues: CASTRGLWNTIYF. This chain connects TRBV2 to TRBJ1-3; D gene unclear. Trimming stripped 7 bases from V and 7 bases from J, with 14 bases between. Per the germline V gene, CDR1 is SNHLY and CDR2 is FYNNEI. CDR3 length: 13 amino acids. The full variable domain, with the rest looked up from reference TRBV2 and TRBJ1-3, is EPEVTQTPSHQVTQMGQEVILRCVPISNHLYFYWYRQILGQKVEFLVSFYNNEISEKSEIFDDQFSVERPDGSNFTLKIRSTKLEDSAMYFCASTRGLWNTIYFGEGSWLTVV.

The chain links TRBV5-1 to TRBJ2-3; 7 nucleotides line up with TRBD1. The ends lost 3 bases at V and 0 bases at J; junction bases unmatched: 4. The CDR3 loop spans 15 amino acids. Germline CDR1 reads SGHRS; CDR2 reads YFSETQ. CDR3 amino acids: CASSSGQPSTDTQYF. The CDR3, as DNA: TGCGCCAGCAGCTCGGGACAGCCTAGCACAGATACGCAGTATTTT.

The J gene is TRBJ2-7, the V gene TRBV19; D is perhaps TRBD2 (6 bases). V lost 3 bases, J lost 1 base, and 13 bases lay in between. Germline V gene sequence: CDR1 LNHDA, CDR2 SQIVND (reference sequence). The CDR3 loop spans 15 amino acids. The CDR3 protein is CASSMEGPGSYEQYF. For the CDR3, the DNA is TGTGCCAGTAGTATGGAGGGACCGGGTTCCTACGAGCAGTACTTC.

This chain connects TRBV2 to TRBJ1-2; D call uncertain. This CDR3 contains 13 residues. Germline values: CDR1 SNHLY, CDR2 FYNNEI. V lost 4 bases and J 1 base, leaving 7 bases between the germline ends. CDR3 in amino acids: CASSGQVNYGYTF. CDR3 DNA sequence: TGTGCCAGCAGTGGACAAGTTAACTATGGCTACACCTTC.

V usage is TRBV19 and J usage is TRBJ1-1; maybe TRBD1 (5 bases). CDR3 length: 13 residues. V was shortened by 5 bases and J by 1 base, with 8 bases between the two germline ends. Germline assignment: CDR1 LNHDA and CDR2 SQIVND (reference sequence). The DNA for the CDR3 is TGTGCCAGTAGTGTGGGGGGGAACACTGAAGCTTTCTTT. This encodes CASSVGGNTEAFF.

The V gene is TRBV6-5, the J gene TRBJ1-1, with D maybe TRBD1 (6 bases). The CDR3 is 14 residues long. Germline V gene data show CDR1 as MNHEY and CDR2 as SVGAGI. V lost 6 bases to trimming and J lost 5 bases, with 16 bases between them. CDR3 loop: CASRLDSLRTEAFF. DNA of the CDR3: TGTGCCAGCAGACTGGACAGCCTGAGGACTGAAGCTTTCTTT.

As DNA, the CDR3 is TGTGCCAGCAGTTCCGCAAAGAGGGACTACAACTACGAGCAGTACTTC. It yields the protein CASSSAKRDYNYEQYF. The genes are TRBV6-5 and TRBJ2-7, with 7 bases lining up with TRBD2. J gave up 3 bases and V 4 bases, and 12 bases lay outside the gene matches. Germline lookup yields CDR1 MNHEY and CDR2 SVGAGI. The CDR3 extends over 16 amino acids.

The chain recombines TRBV5-1 with TRBJ1-3; 11 nucleotides agree with TRBD1. CDR1 is SGHRS and CDR2 is YFSETQ in the germline V gene. The CDR3 is 17 amino acids. Losses at the gene ends were 1 base for V and 4 bases for J; bases not matched to a gene: 7. CDR3 amino acids: CASSLQGQGVPGNTIYF. DNA of the CDR3: TGCGCCAGCAGCTTGCAGGGACAGGGGGTACCGGGAAACACCATATATTTT.

This chain links TRBV28 with TRBJ2-1, with 11 bases matching TRBD1. The V gene end was trimmed by 6 bases and the J gene end by 10 bases; junction bases not matched to a gene: 8. The CDR3 consists of 14 residues. Germline assignment: CDR1 MDHEN and CDR2 SYDVKM. The CDR3 is CASSGQGALAEQFF. In nucleotides, the CDR3 is TGTGCCAGCAGCGGACAGGGGGCGCTGGCCGAGCAGTTCTTC.

The chain joins TRBV18 to TRBJ1-5; 7 bases align to TRBD1. Germline V lookup: CDR1 KGHSH, CDR2 LQKENI. V was pared by 3 bases and J by 2 bases, with 7 bases of the junction left unmatched. This CDR3 spans 16 amino acids. The CDR3 spells CASSPGQVDGNQPQHF. The DNA for the CDR3 is TGTGCCAGCTCACCCGGACAGGTAGACGGCAATCAGCCCCAGCATTTT.

The chain combines TRBV11-2 with TRBJ2-7, with 7 bases aligning to TRBD1. The J segment lost 0 bases and the V segment lost 3 bases, leaving 5 bases of the junction unmatched. Looked up from germline, CDR1 is SGHAT and CDR2 is FQNNGV. CDR3 length: 15 amino acids. The CDR3 nucleotides are TGTGCCAGCAGCTTCGAGACAGGGAGCTCCTACGAGCAGTACTTC. Translating it yields CASSFETGSSYEQYF.

The V and J genes are TRBV27 and TRBJ2-6; TRBD2 might be the D (5 bases). CDR3 size: 17 residues. Trimming took off 4 bases at V and 0 bases at J, with 13 bases between the two ends. Germline V gene lookup returns CDR1 MNHEY and CDR2 SMNVEV (reference sequence). The CDR3 protein is CASSYLGVTSGANVLTF. For the CDR3, the DNA is TGTGCCAGCAGTTATCTGGGAGTTACCTCTGGGGCCAACGTCCTGACTTTC.

The chain is built from TRBV2 and TRBJ2-5; D is unresolved. The CDR3 extends over 12 amino acids. V gave up 7 bases and J gave up 2 bases, with 8 bases separating them. The V gene's germline CDR1 is SNHLY and CDR2 FYNNEI. The CDR3 DNA is TGTGCCAGCACCCCCCTACAAGAGACCCAGTACTTC. It specifies CASTPLQETQYF. Filled out from reference TRBV2 and TRBJ2-5, the complete variable domain reads EPEVTQTPSHQVTQMGQEVILRCVPISNHLYFYWYRQILGQKVEFLVSFYNNEISEKSEIFDDQFSVERPDGSNFTLKIRSTKLEDSAMYFCASTPLQETQYFGPGTRLLVL.

The V gene is TRBV28, the J gene TRBJ2-2, with D possibly TRBD2 on 6 matching bases. The V gene's germline CDR1 is MDHEN and CDR2 SYDVKM. The CDR3 sequence is 14 residues long. Trimming removed 6 bases at V and 1 base at J, with 9 bases between. Here the CDR3 reads CASRRSGNTGELFF. The CDR3 region has the DNA TGTGCCAGCAGACGTAGCGGGAACACCGGGGAGCTGTTTTTT.

The chain carries TRBV5-1 and TRBJ2-3; 7 bases align to TRBD1. V shed 8 bases, J shed 3 bases, and the junction held 12 bases outside the gene matches. This CDR3 is 15 amino acids long. Germline CDR1 is SGHRS and CDR2 is YFSETQ. Here the CDR3 DNA reads TGCGCCAGTAGGACGACAGGGCTGACGACAGATACGCAGTATTTT. Translating it yields CASRTTGLTTDTQYF.

The V gene is TRBV7-3, the J gene TRBJ1-1; perhaps TRBD1 as D (6 bases). The CDR3 has 14 residues. V gave up 6 bases and J gave up 7 bases, with 18 bases separating them. Germline V gene data show CDR1 as SGHTA and CDR2 as FQGTGA. CDR3: CASRVQGPSLEAFF. In nucleotides, the CDR3 is TGTGCCAGCAGGGTCCAGGGGCCGAGCCTTGAAGCTTTCTTT.

This clone was detected a few times. The V gene is TRBV5-1, the J gene TRBJ1-3; a weak D match, TRBD1 (6 bases). CDR1 is SGHRS, CDR2 YFSETQ, per germline. V was cut by 1 base and J by 0 bases, with 8 bases left in between. The CDR3 has 15 amino acids. The chain's CDR3 is CASSLLGGSGNTIYF. DNA of the CDR3: TGCGCCAGCAGCTTGTTAGGGGGCTCTGGAAACACCATATATTTT.

This chain joins TRBV15 and TRBJ2-7; 8 positions match TRBD1. Germline CDR1 reads LNHNV; CDR2 reads YYDKDF (reference sequence). V was clipped by 6 bases and J by 4 bases; unmatched bases: 5. The CDR3 length is 13 residues. CDR3 protein: CATSAGGGYEQYF. In DNA form, the CDR3 reads TGTGCCACCAGTGCAGGGGGCGGGTACGAGCAGTACTTC.